These T cell receptor beta chains were read from a single sample in a study of beta chain features in type 1 diabetes. Using immunoSEQ multiplex PCR, the repertoire was profiled, and TCRdb retains in-frame clones only, with some absent. The sample holds fewer than 250,000 clones, more than 65% seen once. Input material: naive CD4+ T cells from blood. The receptors here all came from a man in his thirties or forties in good health. Each CDR3 is given with its conserved first and last residue. Fields, in order: clone size, V gene, J gene, D gene, CDR3 protein, CDR3 DNA. A D gene is named only where the DNA matches it firmly. Some rows have no size entry. The others give once, few or many, or a class for an expanded clone.

clone size: NA
V gene: TRBV6-5
J gene: TRBJ2-7
D gene: TRBD1
CDR3 protein: CASRLTGEGEQYF
CDR3 DNA: TGTGCCAGCCGTTTGACAGGGGAAGGCGAGCAGTACTTC

clone size: NA
V gene: TRBV15
J gene: TRBJ2-1
D gene: NA
CDR3 protein: CATRREGTSYNEQFF
CDR3 DNA: TGTGCCACCAGGAGAGAAGGGACGAGCTACAATGAGCAGTTCTTC

clone size: few
V gene: TRBV23-1
J gene: TRBJ2-2
D gene: NA
CDR3 protein: CASSRVGKAPRELFF
CDR3 DNA: TGCGCCAGCAGTCGGGTAGGGAAGGCCCCGCGGGAGCTGTTTTTT

clone size: NA
V gene: TRBV2
J gene: TRBJ2-1
D gene: NA
CDR3 protein: CASGTGISYNEQFF
CDR3 DNA: TGTGCCAGCGGTACGGGGATCTCCTACAATGAGCAGTTCTTC

clone size: NA
V gene: TRBV7-9
J gene: TRBJ2-2
D gene: NA
CDR3 protein: CASGGDTGELFF
CDR3 DNA: TGTGCCAGCGGGGGAGATACCGGGGAGCTGTTTTTT

clone size: once
V gene: TRBV7-2
J gene: TRBJ2-3
D gene: NA
CDR3 protein: CASSPKGAITDTQYF
CDR3 DNA: TGTGCCAGCAGCCCAAAGGGAGCCATCACAGATACGCAGTATTTT

clone size: NA
V gene: TRBV7-2
J gene: TRBJ2-3
D gene: NA
CDR3 protein: CASSSNGLFTDTQYF
CDR3 DNA: TGTGCCAGCAGCTCCAATGGTCTCTTCACAGATACGCAGTATTTT

clone size: NA
V gene: TRBV7-2
J gene: TRBJ2-1
D gene: TRBD1
CDR3 protein: CASSSTGVNEQFF
CDR3 DNA: TGTGCCAGCAGCTCGACAGGGGTGAATGAGCAGTTCTTC

clone size: NA
V gene: TRBV5-6
J gene: TRBJ2-5
D gene: NA
CDR3 protein: CASSLEDQETQYF
CDR3 DNA: TGTGCCAGCAGCTTGGAAGACCAAGAGACCCAGTACTTC

clone size: NA
V gene: TRBV19
J gene: TRBJ2-1
D gene: TRBD2
CDR3 protein: CASTIGAGVGNEQFF
CDR3 DNA: TGTGCCAGTACCATAGGAGCGGGAGTAGGTAATGAGCAGTTCTTC

clone size: NA
V gene: TRBV30
J gene: TRBJ1-3
D gene: NA
CDR3 protein: CAWRPLGAAGNTIYF
CDR3 DNA: TGTGCCTGGAGGCCCTTGGGGGCGGCGGGAAACACCATATATTTT

clone size: NA
V gene: TRBV10-3
J gene: TRBJ2-3
D gene: TRBD2
CDR3 protein: CAISESGLAGTDTQYF
CDR3 DNA: TGTGCCATCAGTGAGTCCGGACTAGCGGGGACAGATACGCAGTATTTT

clone size: few
V gene: TRBV5-1
J gene: TRBJ2-2
D gene: NA
CDR3 protein: CASSLGTPVAGELFF
CDR3 DNA: TGCGCCAGCAGCCTCGGGACTCCGGTGGCCGGGGAGCTGTTTTTT

clone size: NA
V gene: TRBV30
J gene: TRBJ1-4
D gene: NA
CDR3 protein: CAWSVGSTNEKLFF
CDR3 DNA: TGTGCCTGGAGTGTAGGCTCAACTAATGAAAAACTGTTTTTT

clone size: few
V gene: TRBV30
J gene: TRBJ1-2
D gene: NA
CDR3 protein: CAWSATGYGYTF
CDR3 DNA: TGTGCCTGGAGCGCTACAGGGTACGGCTACACCTTC

clone size: NA
V gene: TRBV5-4
J gene: TRBJ2-1
D gene: TRBD2
CDR3 protein: CASSAQGSGGYNEQFF
CDR3 DNA: TGTGCCAGCAGCGCCCAAGGGAGCGGGGGGTACAATGAGCAGTTCTTC

clone size: NA
V gene: TRBV27
J gene: TRBJ2-7
D gene: TRBD1
CDR3 protein: CASTETGRDEQYF
CDR3 DNA: TGTGCCAGCACCGAGACAGGGAGAGACGAGCAGTACTTC

clone size: NA
V gene: TRBV2
J gene: TRBJ2-1
D gene: NA
CDR3 protein: CASSEFWGSTNEQFF
CDR3 DNA: TGTGCCAGCAGTGAGTTTTGGGGGAGTACGAATGAGCAGTTCTTC

clone size: NA
V gene: TRBV7-9
J gene: TRBJ2-2
D gene: NA
CDR3 protein: CASSPNGNTGELFF
CDR3 DNA: TGTGCCAGCAGCCCTAATGGTAACACCGGGGAGCTGTTTTTT

clone size: few
V gene: TRBV29-1
J gene: TRBJ1-1
D gene: TRBD1
CDR3 protein: CSARQGNTEAFF
CDR3 DNA: TGCAGCGCGAGACAGGGAAACACTGAAGCTTTCTTT

clone size: once
V gene: TRBV7-6
J gene: TRBJ2-3
D gene: NA
CDR3 protein: CASSLEALSTDTQYF
CDR3 DNA: TGTGCCAGCAGCTTAGAAGCACTGAGCACAGATACGCAGTATTTT

clone size: once
V gene: TRBV2
J gene: TRBJ2-5
D gene: TRBD2
CDR3 protein: CASKAGGQETQYF
CDR3 DNA: TGTGCCAGCAAGGCGGGGGGACAAGAGACCCAGTACTTC

clone size: few
V gene: TRBV20-1
J gene: TRBJ1-1
D gene: NA
CDR3 protein: CSATHDTEAFF
CDR3 DNA: TGCAGTGCTACTCATGACACTGAAGCTTTCTTT

clone size: NA
V gene: TRBV28
J gene: TRBJ2-5
D gene: NA
CDR3 protein: CASGWSQETQYF
CDR3 DNA: TGTGCCAGCGGATGGAGCCAAGAGACCCAGTACTTC

clone size: NA
V gene: TRBV25-1
J gene: TRBJ2-7
D gene: NA
CDR3 protein: CASSESGRGYEQYF
CDR3 DNA: TGTGCCAGCAGTGAATCGGGCAGGGGCTACGAGCAGTACTTC

clone size: NA
V gene: TRBV30
J gene: TRBJ2-1
D gene: TRBD2
CDR3 protein: CAWSVASGSYNEQFF
CDR3 DNA: TGTGCCTGGAGTGTGGCTAGCGGCTCCTACAATGAGCAGTTCTTC

clone size: NA
V gene: TRBV2
J gene: TRBJ1-1
D gene: NA
CDR3 protein: CASSGDRGNTEAFF
CDR3 DNA: TGTGCCAGCAGTGGTGATAGGGGGAACACTGAAGCTTTCTTT

clone size: NA
V gene: TRBV30
J gene: TRBJ1-4
D gene: TRBD1
CDR3 protein: CAWSGQGGEKLFF
CDR3 DNA: TGTGCCTGGAGTGGACAGGGGGGGGAAAAACTGTTTTTT

clone size: once
V gene: TRBV28
J gene: TRBJ2-4
D gene: NA
CDR3 protein: CASRGEGNIQYF
CDR3 DNA: TGTGCCAGCAGGGGCGAGGGAAACATTCAGTACTTC

clone size: NA
V gene: TRBV30
J gene: TRBJ2-3
D gene: NA
CDR3 protein: CAWSVGPDTQYF
CDR3 DNA: TGTGCCTGGAGTGTCGGACCGGATACGCAGTATTTT

clone size: NA
V gene: TRBV30
J gene: TRBJ1-6
D gene: TRBD1
CDR3 protein: CAWIQGNNSPLHF
CDR3 DNA: TGTGCCTGGATACAGGGGAATAATTCACCCCTCCACTTT

clone size: few
V gene: TRBV28
J gene: TRBJ1-1
D gene: NA
CDR3 protein: CASSIQNLEAFF
CDR3 DNA: TGTGCCAGCAGTATTCAGAACCTTGAAGCTTTCTTT

clone size: few
V gene: TRBV30
J gene: TRBJ2-1
D gene: TRBD1
CDR3 protein: CAWSAGQGLNEQFF
CDR3 DNA: TGTGCCTGGAGTGCTGGACAGGGTCTGAATGAGCAGTTCTTC

clone size: NA
V gene: TRBV9
J gene: TRBJ2-4
D gene: TRBD1
CDR3 protein: CASSSGTANIQYF
CDR3 DNA: TGTGCCAGCAGCTCTGGGACAGCAAACATTCAGTACTTC

clone size: NA
V gene: TRBV28
J gene: TRBJ2-7
D gene: TRBD1
CDR3 protein: CASGTGGSSYEQYF
CDR3 DNA: TGTGCCAGCGGAACAGGGGGGTCCTCCTACGAGCAGTACTTC

clone size: NA
V gene: TRBV2
J gene: TRBJ2-1
D gene: TRBD1
CDR3 protein: CASSEDRGREQFF
CDR3 DNA: TGTGCCAGCAGTGAGGACAGGGGCAGAGAGCAGTTCTTC

clone size: few
V gene: TRBV29-1
J gene: TRBJ2-7
D gene: NA
CDR3 protein: CSAWSGRGYEQYF
CDR3 DNA: TGCAGCGCCTGGAGCGGCAGGGGCTACGAGCAGTACTTC

clone size: NA
V gene: TRBV6-6
J gene: TRBJ2-1
D gene: TRBD2
CDR3 protein: CASSYSSGGGGEQFF
CDR3 DNA: TGTGCCAGCAGTTACTCGAGCGGAGGCGGGGGTGAGCAGTTCTTC

clone size: NA
V gene: TRBV4-3
J gene: TRBJ2-1
D gene: NA
CDR3 protein: CASSQDAGEGFNEQFF
CDR3 DNA: TGCGCCAGCAGCCAAGATGCGGGTGAAGGGTTCAATGAGCAGTTCTTC

clone size: NA
V gene: TRBV25-1
J gene: TRBJ1-2
D gene: TRBD1
CDR3 protein: CASSETGGGYGYTF
CDR3 DNA: TGTGCCAGCAGCGAGACAGGGGGCGGTTATGGCTACACCTTC

clone size: few
V gene: TRBV29-1
J gene: TRBJ1-1
D gene: NA
CDR3 protein: CSVDMAGRAEAFF
CDR3 DNA: TGCAGCGTTGACATGGCAGGGAGGGCTGAAGCTTTCTTT

clone size: NA
V gene: TRBV7-2
J gene: TRBJ2-7
D gene: NA
CDR3 protein: CASSRGSYEQYF
CDR3 DNA: TGTGCCAGCAGCCGGGGATCCTACGAGCAGTACTTC

clone size: few
V gene: TRBV29-1
J gene: TRBJ2-3
D gene: TRBD2
CDR3 protein: CSVFRLAGEDTQYF
CDR3 DNA: TGCAGCGTTTTCCGGCTAGCGGGAGAAGATACGCAGTATTTT

clone size: NA
V gene: TRBV2
J gene: TRBJ2-1
D gene: NA
CDR3 protein: CASNYHLLPEFF
CDR3 DNA: TGTGCCAGCAATTATCACCTATTGCCCGAGTTCTTC

clone size: NA
V gene: TRBV2
J gene: TRBJ2-5
D gene: NA
CDR3 protein: CASSERARETQYF
CDR3 DNA: TGTGCCAGCAGTGAAAGGGCACGAGAGACCCAGTACTTC

clone size: few
V gene: TRBV29-1
J gene: TRBJ1-1
D gene: NA
CDR3 protein: CSVWSGTEAFF
CDR3 DNA: TGCAGCGTTTGGTCGGGCACTGAAGCTTTCTTT

clone size: few
V gene: TRBV9
J gene: TRBJ2-1
D gene: NA
CDR3 protein: CASSGSLGEQFF
CDR3 DNA: TGTGCCAGCAGCGGGAGTTTGGGTGAGCAGTTCTTC

clone size: NA
V gene: TRBV29-1
J gene: TRBJ1-2
D gene: TRBD1
CDR3 protein: CSVVDRGNYGYTF
CDR3 DNA: TGCAGCGTTGTTGACAGGGGGAACTATGGCTACACCTTC

clone size: NA
V gene: TRBV7-2
J gene: TRBJ2-3
D gene: TRBD2
CDR3 protein: CASSWTSGGLSTDTQYF
CDR3 DNA: TGTGCCAGCAGCTGGACTAGCGGGGGCCTTAGCACAGATACGCAGTATTTT

clone size: NA
V gene: TRBV7-9
J gene: TRBJ2-7
D gene: NA
CDR3 protein: CASSPPGGGYEQYF
CDR3 DNA: TGTGCCAGCAGCCCTCCAGGTGGCGGCTACGAGCAGTACTTC

clone size: NA
V gene: TRBV29-1
J gene: TRBJ1-5
D gene: NA
CDR3 protein: CSVGPGGNQPQHF
CDR3 DNA: TGCAGCGTTGGCCCCGGCGGGAATCAGCCCCAGCATTTT

clone size: NA
V gene: TRBV25-1
J gene: TRBJ2-7
D gene: TRBD1
CDR3 protein: CASRETGSFGEQYF
CDR3 DNA: TGTGCCAGCAGAGAGACAGGGAGTTTCGGCGAGCAGTACTTC

clone size: NA
V gene: TRBV25-1
J gene: TRBJ1-1
D gene: NA
CDR3 protein: CASSESHPNTEAFF
CDR3 DNA: TGTGCCAGCAGTGAATCCCACCCGAACACTGAAGCTTTCTTT

clone size: NA
V gene: TRBV2
J gene: TRBJ2-5
D gene: TRBD2
CDR3 protein: CASETSGGAGETQYF
CDR3 DNA: TGTGCCAGCGAGACTAGCGGGGGGGCCGGGGAGACCCAGTACTTC